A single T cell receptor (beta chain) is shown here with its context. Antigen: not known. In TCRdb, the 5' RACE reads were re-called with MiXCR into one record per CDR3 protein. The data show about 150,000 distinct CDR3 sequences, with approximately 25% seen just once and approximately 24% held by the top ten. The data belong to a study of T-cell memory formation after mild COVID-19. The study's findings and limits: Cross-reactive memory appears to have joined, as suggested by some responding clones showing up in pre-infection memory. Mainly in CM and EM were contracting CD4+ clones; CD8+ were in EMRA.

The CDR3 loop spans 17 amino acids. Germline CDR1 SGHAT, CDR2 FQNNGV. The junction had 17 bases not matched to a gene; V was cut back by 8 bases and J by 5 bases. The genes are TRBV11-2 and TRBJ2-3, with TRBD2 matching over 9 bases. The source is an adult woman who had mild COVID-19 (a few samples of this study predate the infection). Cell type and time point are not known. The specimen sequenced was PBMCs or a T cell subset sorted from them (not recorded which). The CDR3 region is CASQPLNVGLAEDTQYF. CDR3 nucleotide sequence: TGTGCCAGCCAACCGCTAAATGTGGGACTAGCTGAAGATACGCAGTATTTT.